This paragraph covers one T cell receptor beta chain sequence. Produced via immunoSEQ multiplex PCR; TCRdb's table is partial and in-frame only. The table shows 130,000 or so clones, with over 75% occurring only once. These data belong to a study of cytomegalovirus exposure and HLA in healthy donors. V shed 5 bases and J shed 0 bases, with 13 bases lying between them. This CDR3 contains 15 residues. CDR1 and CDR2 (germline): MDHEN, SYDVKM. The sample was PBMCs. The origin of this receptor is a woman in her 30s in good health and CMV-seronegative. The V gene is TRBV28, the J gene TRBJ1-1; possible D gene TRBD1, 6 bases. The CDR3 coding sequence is TGTGCCAGCAGTGCGGTAGGACAGTTGAACACTGAAGCTTTCTTT. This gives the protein CASSAVGQLNTEAFF.